This entry lists 15 T cell receptor beta chains sequenced from one sample in a study of OX40 agonist ivuxolimab in advanced cancers. Assay used: immunoSEQ multiplex PCR; TCRdb lists only in-frame clones, some missing. The sample records tens of thousands of clones, around 90% being singletons. The sample consisted of CD4+ or CD8+ T cells sorted from blood, taken in a trial of the OX40 agonist ivuxolimab. These receptors were taken from an adult with an advanced solid tumor such as melanoma, head and neck, liver or kidney cancer.

The CDR3 DNA reads TGTGCCAGCAGCTTAGGGGGGACAGGGAACACTGAAGCTTTCTTT. Its translation: CASSLGGTGNTEAFF. The rearrangement links TRBV7-9 to TRBJ1-1; TRBD1 aligns across 8 bases. The trim removed 1 base at V and 1 base at J, leaving 2 bases unmatched. Germline CDR1 is SEHNR and CDR2 is FQNEAQ (reference sequence). The CDR3 loop spans 15 amino acids.

The chain employs TRBV7-9 and TRBJ1-6, with 8 nucleotides matching TRBD1. Germline values: CDR1 SEHNR, CDR2 FQNEAQ (reference sequence). The V gene end was trimmed by 5 bases and the J gene end by 9 bases; junction bases not matched to a gene: 6. This CDR3 comprises 14 residues. As DNA, the CDR3 is TGTGCCAGCAGCGCCGGGACAGGTGGTTCACCCCTCCACTTT. Its protein is CASSAGTGGSPLHF.

The CDR3 DNA reads TGTGCCAGCAGTTATTCCGGGACAGGGGGCACTGAAGCTTTCTTT. As protein: CASSYSGTGGTEAFF. The rearrangement uses TRBV6-5 and TRBJ1-1; 11 bases are shared with TRBD1. CDR3 length: 15 residues. The germline V gene has CDR1 MNHEY and CDR2 SVGAGI. Trimming cost V 3 bases and J 4 bases; bases outside gene matches: 4.

The rearrangement uses TRBV4-3 and TRBJ2-6; no clear D. V shed 1 base and J shed 0 bases, with 10 bases lying between them. CDR3 size: 17 residues. Germline assignment: CDR1 LGHNA and CDR2 YSLEER. CDR3 sequence (DNA): TGCGCCAGCAGCCAAGTCCTAGGGTCCTCTGGGGCCAACGTCCTGACTTTC. Amino acid sequence: CASSQVLGSSGANVLTF.

The J gene is TRBJ2-3, the V gene TRBV4-3; 16 nucleotides match TRBD2. The ends lost 0 bases at V and 2 bases at J; junction bases unmatched: 8. Germline V gives CDR1 LGHNA, CDR2 YSLEER. The CDR3 sequence is 20 residues long. In DNA form, the CDR3 reads TGCGCCAGCAGCCAAGACCCGGGACTAGCGGGAGGGCCTTTCACAGATACGCAGTATTTT. Its protein product is CASSQDPGLAGGPFTDTQYF.

V and J are TRBV5-4 and TRBJ2-1; TRBD2 matches 9 bases. J lost 9 bases, V lost 7 bases, and 8 bases had no gene match. Germline CDR1 reads SGHNT; CDR2 reads YYREEE (reference sequence). This CDR3 is 13 amino acids long. This CDR3 is CASWLAGSPEQFF. The CDR3, as DNA: TGTGCCAGCTGGCTAGCGGGGAGTCCTGAGCAGTTCTTC.

Only one count was recorded for this clone. J is TRBJ2-7 and V is TRBV5-5; maybe TRBD1 (6 bases). V gave up 1 base and J gave up 2 bases, with 16 bases separating them. The CDR3 length is 16 residues. Germline V lookup: CDR1 SGHKS, CDR2 YYEKEE (reference sequence). This chain's CDR3 is CASSLTGRTPTYEQYF. CDR3 coding DNA: TGTGCCAGCAGCTTGACAGGGCGAACACCCACCTACGAGCAGTACTTC.

The chain uses TRBV30 and TRBJ1-6; D call uncertain. Trimming removed 5 bases from V and 6 bases from J, with 17 bases in between. The CDR3 totals 15 residues. CDR1 and CDR2 (germline): GTSNPN, SVGIG (reference sequence). The CDR3: CAWATQDPSNSPLHF. For the CDR3, the DNA is TGTGCCTGGGCCACCCAAGACCCCTCTAATTCACCCCTCCACTTT.

The rearrangement joins TRBV6-4 to TRBJ1-1; D gene uncertain. V gave up 6 bases and J gave up 0 bases, with 8 bases separating them. There are 13 residues in the CDR3. CDR1 and CDR2 (germline): MRHNA, SNTAGT. CDR3 coding DNA: TGTGCCAGCAGCCAACATGTGAACACTGAAGCTTTCTTT. It yields the protein CASSQHVNTEAFF.

The rearrangement links TRBV7-9 to TRBJ1-1; D ambiguous. CDR1 and CDR2 from the germline V gene are SEHNR and FQNEAQ (reference sequence). Trimming cost V 1 base and J 8 bases, with 8 bases left between them. The CDR3 length is 12 residues. The CDR3 loop reads CASSLVGREAFF. The CDR3 region has the DNA TGTGCCAGCAGCTTAGTGGGGAGGGAAGCTTTCTTT.

This chain uses TRBV7-7 with TRBJ2-1, with 14 bases identical to TRBD2. There are 15 residues in the CDR3. V lost 5 bases and J lost 9; bases outside the gene matches: 6. The germline V gene has CDR1 SSHAT and CDR2 FNYEAQ (reference sequence). CDR3 DNA: TGTGCCAGCAGCCCCGGGACTAGCGGGAGTCCTGAGCAGTTCTTC. This sequence encodes CASSPGTSGSPEQFF.

The chain recombines TRBV5-4 with TRBJ1-1, with D maybe TRBD1 (6 bases). The CDR3 is 13 amino acids. V lost 4 bases and J lost 7, with 14 bases in between. Looked up from germline, CDR1 is SGHNT and CDR2 is YYREEE (reference sequence). CDR3 region: CASSQFKQGEAFF. CDR3 in DNA: TGTGCCAGCAGCCAATTTAAACAGGGTGAAGCTTTCTTT. The full variable domain, rest sourced from reference TRBV5-4 and TRBJ1-1, is ETGVTQSPTHLIKTRGQQVTLRCSSQSGHNTVSWYQQALGQGPQFIFQYYREEENGRGNFPPRFSGLQFPNYSSELNVNALELDDSALYLCASSQFKQGEAFFGQGTRLTVV.

The chain carries TRBV18 and TRBJ1-6; the D gene is possibly TRBD1 (5 bases). CDR3 length: 16 amino acids. Germline CDR1 reads KGHSH; CDR2 reads LQKENI. Trimming shortened V by 5 bases and J by 8 bases, and 19 bases separated the two germline ends. DNA for the CDR3: TGTGCCAGCTCATTGAGATTTGGGGTGGGGGATTCACCCCTCCACTTT. Its protein is CASSLRFGVGDSPLHF.

V usage is TRBV18 and J usage is TRBJ1-3; D unresolved. The V end was cut by 3 bases, the J end by 0 bases, with 9 bases between. Germline-derived CDR1 and CDR2 are KGHSH and LQKENI. The CDR3 extends over 15 amino acids. CDR3 sequence: CASSPSQASGNTIYF. The CDR3 nucleotides are TGTGCCAGCTCACCTAGCCAGGCCTCTGGAAACACCATATATTTT.

This clone was counted a single time. The chain combines TRBV4-1 with TRBJ2-5; TRBD2 aligns across 16 bases. CDR3 length equals 18 residues. CDR1 and CDR2 from the germline V gene are MGHRA and YSYEKL. The trim removed 4 bases at V and 2 bases at J, leaving 7 bases unmatched. The CDR3 loop reads CASSPMGLAGGSQETQYF. For the CDR3, the DNA is TGCGCCAGCAGCCCGATGGGACTAGCGGGGGGGTCTCAAGAGACCCAGTACTTC.